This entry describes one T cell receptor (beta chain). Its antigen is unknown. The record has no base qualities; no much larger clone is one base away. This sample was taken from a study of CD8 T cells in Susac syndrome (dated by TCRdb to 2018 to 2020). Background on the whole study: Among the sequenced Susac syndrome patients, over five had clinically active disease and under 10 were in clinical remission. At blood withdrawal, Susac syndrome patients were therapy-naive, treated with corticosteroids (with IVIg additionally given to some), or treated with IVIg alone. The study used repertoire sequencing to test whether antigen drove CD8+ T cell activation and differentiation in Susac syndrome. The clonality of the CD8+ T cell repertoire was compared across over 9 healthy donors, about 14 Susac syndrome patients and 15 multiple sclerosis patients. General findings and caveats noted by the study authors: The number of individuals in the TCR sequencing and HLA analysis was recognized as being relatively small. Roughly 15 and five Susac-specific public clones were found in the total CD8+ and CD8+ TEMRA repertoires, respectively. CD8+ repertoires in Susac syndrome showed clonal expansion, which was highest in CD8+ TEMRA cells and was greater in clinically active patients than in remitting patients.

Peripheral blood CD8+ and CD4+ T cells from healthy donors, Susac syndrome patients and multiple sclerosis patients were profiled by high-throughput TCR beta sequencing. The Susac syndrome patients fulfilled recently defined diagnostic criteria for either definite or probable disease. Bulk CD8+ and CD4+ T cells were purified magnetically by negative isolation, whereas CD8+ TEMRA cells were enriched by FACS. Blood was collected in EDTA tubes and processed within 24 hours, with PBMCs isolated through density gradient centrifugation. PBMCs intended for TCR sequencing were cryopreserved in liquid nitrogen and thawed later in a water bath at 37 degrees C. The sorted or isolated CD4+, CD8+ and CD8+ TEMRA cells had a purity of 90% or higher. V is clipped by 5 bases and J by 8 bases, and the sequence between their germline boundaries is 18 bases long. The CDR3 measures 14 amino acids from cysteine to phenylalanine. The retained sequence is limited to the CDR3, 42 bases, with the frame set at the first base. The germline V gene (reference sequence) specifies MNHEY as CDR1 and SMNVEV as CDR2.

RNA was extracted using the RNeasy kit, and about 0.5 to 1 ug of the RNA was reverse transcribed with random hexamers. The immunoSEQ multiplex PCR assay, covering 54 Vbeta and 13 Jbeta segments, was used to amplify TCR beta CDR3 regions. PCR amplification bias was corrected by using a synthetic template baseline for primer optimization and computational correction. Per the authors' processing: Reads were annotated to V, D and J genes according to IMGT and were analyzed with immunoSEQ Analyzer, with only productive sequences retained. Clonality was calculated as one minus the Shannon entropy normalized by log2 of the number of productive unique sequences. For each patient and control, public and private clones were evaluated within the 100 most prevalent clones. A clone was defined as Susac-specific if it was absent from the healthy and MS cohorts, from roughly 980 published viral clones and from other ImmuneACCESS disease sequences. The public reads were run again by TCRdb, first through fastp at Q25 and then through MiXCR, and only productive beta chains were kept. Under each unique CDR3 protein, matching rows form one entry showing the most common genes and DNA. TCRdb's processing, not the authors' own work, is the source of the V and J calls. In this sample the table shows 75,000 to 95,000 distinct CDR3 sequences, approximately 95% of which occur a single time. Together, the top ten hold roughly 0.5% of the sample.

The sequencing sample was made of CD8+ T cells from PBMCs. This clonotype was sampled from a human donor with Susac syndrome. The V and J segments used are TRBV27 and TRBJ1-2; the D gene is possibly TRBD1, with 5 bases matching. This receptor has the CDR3 CASSAQGLIFGYTF. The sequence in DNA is TGTGCCAGCAGTGCTCAGGGCCTAATCTTCGGCTACACCTTC.